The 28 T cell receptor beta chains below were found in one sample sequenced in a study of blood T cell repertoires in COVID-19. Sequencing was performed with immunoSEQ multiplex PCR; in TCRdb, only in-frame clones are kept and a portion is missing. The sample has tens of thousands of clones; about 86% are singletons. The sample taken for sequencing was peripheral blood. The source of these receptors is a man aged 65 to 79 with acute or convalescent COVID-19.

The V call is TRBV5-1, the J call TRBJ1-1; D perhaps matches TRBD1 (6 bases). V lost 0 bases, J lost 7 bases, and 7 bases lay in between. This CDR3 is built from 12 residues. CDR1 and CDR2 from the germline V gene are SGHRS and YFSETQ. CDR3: CASSLDRDEAFF. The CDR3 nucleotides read TGCGCCAGCAGCTTGGACAGGGATGAAGCTTTCTTT. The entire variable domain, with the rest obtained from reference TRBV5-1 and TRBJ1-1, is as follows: KAGVTQTPRYLIKTRGQQVTLSCSPISGHRSVSWYQQTPGQGLQFLFEYFSETQRNKGNFPGRFSGRQFSNSRSEMNVSTLELGDSALYLCASSLDRDEAFFGQGTRLTVV.

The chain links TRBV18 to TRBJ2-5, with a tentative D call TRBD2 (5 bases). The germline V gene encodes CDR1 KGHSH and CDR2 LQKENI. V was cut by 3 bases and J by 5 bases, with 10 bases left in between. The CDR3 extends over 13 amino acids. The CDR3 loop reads CASSPGPGETQYF. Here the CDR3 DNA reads TGTGCCAGCTCACCTGGGCCGGGGGAGACCCAGTACTTC.

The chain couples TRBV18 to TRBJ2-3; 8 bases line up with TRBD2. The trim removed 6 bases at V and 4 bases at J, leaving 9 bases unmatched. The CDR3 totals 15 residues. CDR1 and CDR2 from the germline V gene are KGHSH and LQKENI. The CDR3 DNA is TGTGCCAGCTCTCCCTTAGCGGGATCGGCAGATACGCAGTATTTT. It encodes CASSPLAGSADTQYF.

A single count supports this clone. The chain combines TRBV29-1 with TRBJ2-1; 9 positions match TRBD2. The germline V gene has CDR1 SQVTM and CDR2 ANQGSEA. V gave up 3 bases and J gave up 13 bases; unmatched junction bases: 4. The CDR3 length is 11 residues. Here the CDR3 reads CSVEASGAQFF. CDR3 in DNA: TGCAGCGTTGAGGCTAGCGGGGCCCAGTTCTTC.

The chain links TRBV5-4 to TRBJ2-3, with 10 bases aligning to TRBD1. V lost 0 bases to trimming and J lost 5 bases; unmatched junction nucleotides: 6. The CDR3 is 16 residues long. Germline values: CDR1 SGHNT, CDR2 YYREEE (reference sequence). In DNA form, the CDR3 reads TGTGCCAGCAGCTTGGGTGGGACAGGGGTTGGAGATACGCAGTATTTT. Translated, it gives CASSLGGTGVGDTQYF.

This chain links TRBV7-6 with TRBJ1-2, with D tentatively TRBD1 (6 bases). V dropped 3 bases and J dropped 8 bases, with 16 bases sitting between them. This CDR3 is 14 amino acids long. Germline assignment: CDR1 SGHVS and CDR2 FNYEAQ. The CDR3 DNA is TGTGCCAGCAGCTTGGGGCAGGGGAGCTCCGGCTACACCTTC. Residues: CASSLGQGSSGYTF.

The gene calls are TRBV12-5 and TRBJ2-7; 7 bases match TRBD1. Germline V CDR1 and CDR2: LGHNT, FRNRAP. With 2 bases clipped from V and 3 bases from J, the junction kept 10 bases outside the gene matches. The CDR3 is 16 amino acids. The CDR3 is CASGLPHMGQYYEQYF. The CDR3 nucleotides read TGTGCTAGTGGTTTGCCCCATATGGGACAGTACTACGAGCAGTACTTC.

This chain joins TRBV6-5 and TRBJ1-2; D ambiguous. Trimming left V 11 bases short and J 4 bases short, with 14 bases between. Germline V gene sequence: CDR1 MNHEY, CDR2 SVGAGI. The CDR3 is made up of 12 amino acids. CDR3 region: CAALSGVYGYTF. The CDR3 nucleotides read TGTGCCGCTCTGAGCGGAGTCTATGGCTACACCTTC.

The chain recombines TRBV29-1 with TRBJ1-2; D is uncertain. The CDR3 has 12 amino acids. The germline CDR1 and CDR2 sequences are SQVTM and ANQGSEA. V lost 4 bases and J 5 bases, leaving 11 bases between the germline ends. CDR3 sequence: CSVVMAVYGYTF. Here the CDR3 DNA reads TGCAGCGTTGTGATGGCAGTATATGGCTACACCTTC.

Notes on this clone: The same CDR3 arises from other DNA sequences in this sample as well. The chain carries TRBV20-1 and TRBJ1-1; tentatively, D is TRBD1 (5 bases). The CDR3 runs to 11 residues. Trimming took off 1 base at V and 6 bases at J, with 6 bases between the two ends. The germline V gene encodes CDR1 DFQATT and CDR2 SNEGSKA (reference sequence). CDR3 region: CSARGDSEAFF. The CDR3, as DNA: TGCAGTGCTAGAGGGGACTCTGAAGCTTTCTTT.

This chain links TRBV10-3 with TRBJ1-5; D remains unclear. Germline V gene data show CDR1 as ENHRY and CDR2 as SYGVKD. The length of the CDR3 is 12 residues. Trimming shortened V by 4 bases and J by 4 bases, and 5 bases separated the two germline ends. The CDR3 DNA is TGTGCCATCAGTGCCTTTAATCAGCCCCAGCATTTT. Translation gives CAISAFNQPQHF.

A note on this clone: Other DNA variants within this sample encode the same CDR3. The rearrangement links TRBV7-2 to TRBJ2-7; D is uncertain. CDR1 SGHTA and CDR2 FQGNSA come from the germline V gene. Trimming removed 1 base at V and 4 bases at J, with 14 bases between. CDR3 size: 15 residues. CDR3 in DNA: TGTGCCAGCAGCTTAGTTAGCACAAGCTCTTACGAGCAGTACTTC. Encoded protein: CASSLVSTSSYEQYF.

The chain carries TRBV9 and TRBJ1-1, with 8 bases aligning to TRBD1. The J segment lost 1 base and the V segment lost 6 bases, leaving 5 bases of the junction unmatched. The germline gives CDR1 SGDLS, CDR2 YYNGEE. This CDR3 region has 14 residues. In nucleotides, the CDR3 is TGTGCCAGCACCATGACAGGGGCGAACACTGAAGCTTTCTTT. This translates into CASTMTGANTEAFF.

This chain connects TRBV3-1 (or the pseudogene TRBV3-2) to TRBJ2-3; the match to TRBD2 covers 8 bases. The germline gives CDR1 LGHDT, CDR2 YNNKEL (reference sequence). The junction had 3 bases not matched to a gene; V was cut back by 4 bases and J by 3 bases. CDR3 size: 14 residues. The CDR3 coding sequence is TGTGCCAGCAGCCCCAGCGGGAGAACAGATACGCAGTATTTT. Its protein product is CASSPSGRTDTQYF.

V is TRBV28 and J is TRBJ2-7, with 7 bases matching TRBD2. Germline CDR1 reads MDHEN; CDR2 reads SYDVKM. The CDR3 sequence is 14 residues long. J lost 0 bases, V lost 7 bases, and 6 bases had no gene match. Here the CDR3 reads CASMASGSSYEQYF. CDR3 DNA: TGTGCCAGCATGGCTAGCGGTTCCTCCTACGAGCAGTACTTC. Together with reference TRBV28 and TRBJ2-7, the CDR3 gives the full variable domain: DVKVTQSSRYLVKRTGEKVFLECVQDMDHENMFWYRQDPGLGLRLIYFSYDVKMKEKGDIPEGYSVSREKKERFSLILESASTNQTSMYLCASMASGSSYEQYFGPGTRLTVT.

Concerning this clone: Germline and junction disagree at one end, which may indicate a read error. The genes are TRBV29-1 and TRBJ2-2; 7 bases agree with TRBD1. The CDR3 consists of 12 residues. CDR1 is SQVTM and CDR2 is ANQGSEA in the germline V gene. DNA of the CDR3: TGCAGCGTGGAAGGGGGCGCCGGGGAGCTGTTTTTT. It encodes CSVEGGAGELFF.

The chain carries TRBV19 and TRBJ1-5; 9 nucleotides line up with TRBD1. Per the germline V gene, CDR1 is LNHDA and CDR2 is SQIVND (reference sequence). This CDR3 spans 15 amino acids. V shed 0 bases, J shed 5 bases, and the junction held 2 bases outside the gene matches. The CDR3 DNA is TGTGCCAGTAGTATAGAACGGACAGGGGATCAGCCCCAGCATTTT. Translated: CASSIERTGDQPQHF.

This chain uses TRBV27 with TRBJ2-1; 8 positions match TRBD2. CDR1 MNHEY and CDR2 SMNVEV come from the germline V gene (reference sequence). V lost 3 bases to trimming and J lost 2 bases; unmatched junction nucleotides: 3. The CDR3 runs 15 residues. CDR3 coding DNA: TGTGCCAGCAGTTTGACGCGGGGGGCCTACAATGAGCAGTTCTTC. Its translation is CASSLTRGAYNEQFF.

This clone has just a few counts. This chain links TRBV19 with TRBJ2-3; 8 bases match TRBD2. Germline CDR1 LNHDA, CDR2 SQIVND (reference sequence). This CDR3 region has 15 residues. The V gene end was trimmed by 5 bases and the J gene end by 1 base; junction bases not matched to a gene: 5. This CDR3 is CASSPLSGGTDTQYF. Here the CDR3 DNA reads TGTGCCAGTAGTCCGCTTAGCGGGGGCACAGATACGCAGTATTTT.

The CDR3 loop reads CASSRWDTQYF. The CDR3, as DNA: TGTGCCAGCAGCCGGTGGGATACGCAGTATTTT. This chain uses TRBV11-2 with TRBJ2-3; D gene uncertain. The CDR3 consists of 11 residues. V dropped 5 bases and J dropped 6 bases, with 6 bases sitting between them. Germline CDR1 reads SGHAT; CDR2 reads FQNNGV.

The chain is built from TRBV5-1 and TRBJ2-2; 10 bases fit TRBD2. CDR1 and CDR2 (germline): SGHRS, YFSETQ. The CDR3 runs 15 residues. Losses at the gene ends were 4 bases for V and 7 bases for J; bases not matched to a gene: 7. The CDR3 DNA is TGCGCCAGCAGCACCAGCGGGAGGGCGGTCGGGGAGCTGTTTTTT. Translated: CASSTSGRAVGELFF.

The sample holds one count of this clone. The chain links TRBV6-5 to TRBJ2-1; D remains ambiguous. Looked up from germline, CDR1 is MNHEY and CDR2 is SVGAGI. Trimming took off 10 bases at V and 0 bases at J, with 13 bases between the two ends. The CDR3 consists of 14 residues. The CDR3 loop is CATLFLSSYNEQFF. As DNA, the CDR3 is TGTGCCACGCTATTTCTTAGCTCCTACAATGAGCAGTTCTTC.

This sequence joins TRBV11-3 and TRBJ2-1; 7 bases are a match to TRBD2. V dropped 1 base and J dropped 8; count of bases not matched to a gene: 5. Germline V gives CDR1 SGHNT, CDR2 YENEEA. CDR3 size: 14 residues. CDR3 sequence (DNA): TGTGCCAGCAGCTTAGTGGCGGGGGTGGATGAGCAGTTCTTC. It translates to CASSLVAGVDEQFF.

CDR3 sequence: CASSFTGWGETQYF. CDR3 sequence (DNA): TGTGCCAGCAGCTTCACAGGGTGGGGAGAGACCCAGTACTTC. This rearrangement joins TRBV7-2 to TRBJ2-5; a weak D match, TRBD1 (6 bases). Trimming shortened V by 3 bases and J by 4 bases, and 12 bases separated the two germline ends. This CDR3 spans 14 amino acids. Germline lookup yields CDR1 SGHTA and CDR2 FQGNSA.

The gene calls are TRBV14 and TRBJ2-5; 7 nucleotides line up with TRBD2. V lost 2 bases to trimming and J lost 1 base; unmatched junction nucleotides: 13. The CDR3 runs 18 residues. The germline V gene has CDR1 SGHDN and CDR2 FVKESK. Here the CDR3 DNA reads TGTGCCAGCAGCCAACCGAATCTAGCTTGGGGGGGCCAAGAGACCCAGTACTTC. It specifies CASSQPNLAWGGQETQYF. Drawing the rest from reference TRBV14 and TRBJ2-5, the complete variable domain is EAGVTQFPSHSVIEKGQTVTLRCDPISGHDNLYWYRRVMGKEIKFLLHFVKESKQDESGMPNNRFLAERTGGTYSTLKVQPAELEDSGVYFCASSQPNLAWGGQETQYFGPGTRLLVL.

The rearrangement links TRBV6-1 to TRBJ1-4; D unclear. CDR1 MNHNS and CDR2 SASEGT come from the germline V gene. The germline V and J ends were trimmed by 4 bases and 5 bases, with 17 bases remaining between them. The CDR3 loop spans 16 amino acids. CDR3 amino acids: CASSARRAGENEKLFF. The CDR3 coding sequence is TGTGCCAGCAGTGCCCGACGAGCAGGCGAGAATGAAAAACTGTTTTTT.

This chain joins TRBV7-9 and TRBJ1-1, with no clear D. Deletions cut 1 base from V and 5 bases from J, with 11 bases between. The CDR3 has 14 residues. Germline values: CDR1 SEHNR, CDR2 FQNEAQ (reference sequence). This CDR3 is CASSLGVGSTEAFF. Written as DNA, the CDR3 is TGTGCCAGCAGCTTAGGGGTAGGGAGTACTGAAGCTTTCTTT.

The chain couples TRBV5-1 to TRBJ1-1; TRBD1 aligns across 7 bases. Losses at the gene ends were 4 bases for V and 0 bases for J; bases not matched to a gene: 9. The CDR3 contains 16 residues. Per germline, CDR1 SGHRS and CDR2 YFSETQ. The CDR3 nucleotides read TGCGCCAGCAGCCGTCCCGGGACAGCTTTGAACACTGAAGCTTTCTTT. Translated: CASSRPGTALNTEAFF. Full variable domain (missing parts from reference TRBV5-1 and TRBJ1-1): KAGVTQTPRYLIKTRGQQVTLSCSPISGHRSVSWYQQTPGQGLQFLFEYFSETQRNKGNFPGRFSGRQFSNSRSEMNVSTLELGDSALYLCASSRPGTALNTEAFFGQGTRLTVV.